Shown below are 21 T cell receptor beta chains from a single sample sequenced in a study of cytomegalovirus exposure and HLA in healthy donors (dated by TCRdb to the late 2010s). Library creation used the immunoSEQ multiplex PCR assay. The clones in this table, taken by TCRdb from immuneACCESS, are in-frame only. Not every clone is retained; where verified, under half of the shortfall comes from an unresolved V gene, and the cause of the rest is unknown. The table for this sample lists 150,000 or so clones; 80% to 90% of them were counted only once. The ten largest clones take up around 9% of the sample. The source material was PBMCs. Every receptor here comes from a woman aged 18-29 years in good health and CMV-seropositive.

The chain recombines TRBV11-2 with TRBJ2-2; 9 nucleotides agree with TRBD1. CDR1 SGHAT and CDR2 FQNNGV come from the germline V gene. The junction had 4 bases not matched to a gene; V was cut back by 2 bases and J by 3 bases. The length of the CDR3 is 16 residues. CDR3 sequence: CASSLLRTGDTGELFF. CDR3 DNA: TGTGCCAGCAGCTTACTCCGGACAGGGGACACCGGGGAGCTGTTTTTT.

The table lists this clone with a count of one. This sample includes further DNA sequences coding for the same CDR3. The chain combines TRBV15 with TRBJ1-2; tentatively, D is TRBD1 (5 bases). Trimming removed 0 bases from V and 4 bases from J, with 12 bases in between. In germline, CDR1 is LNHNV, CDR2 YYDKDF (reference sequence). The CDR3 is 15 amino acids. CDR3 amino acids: CATSRDTQGSYGYTF. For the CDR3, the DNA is TGTGCCACCAGCAGAGATACGCAGGGTAGCTATGGCTACACCTTC.

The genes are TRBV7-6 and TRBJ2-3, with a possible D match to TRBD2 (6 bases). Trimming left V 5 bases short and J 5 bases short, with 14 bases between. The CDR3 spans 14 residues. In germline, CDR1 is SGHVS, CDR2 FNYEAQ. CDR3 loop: CASSREGRGDTQYF. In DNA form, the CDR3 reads TGTGCCAGCAGCCGAGAGGGGCGGGGAGATACGCAGTATTTT.

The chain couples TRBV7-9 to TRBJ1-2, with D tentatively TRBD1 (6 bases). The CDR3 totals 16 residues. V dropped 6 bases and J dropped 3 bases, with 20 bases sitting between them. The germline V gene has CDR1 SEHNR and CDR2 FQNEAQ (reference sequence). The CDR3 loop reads CASRRDGTTPHYGYTF. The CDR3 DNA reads TGTGCCAGCAGACGGGACGGGACAACACCCCACTATGGCTACACCTTC.

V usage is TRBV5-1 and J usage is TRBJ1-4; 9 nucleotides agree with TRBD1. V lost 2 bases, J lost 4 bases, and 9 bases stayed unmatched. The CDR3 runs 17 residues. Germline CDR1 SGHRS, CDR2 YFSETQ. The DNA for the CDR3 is TGCGCCAGCAGCTTCGACCCCCGGGGACAGGGTAATGAAAAACTGTTTTTT. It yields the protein CASSFDPRGQGNEKLFF.

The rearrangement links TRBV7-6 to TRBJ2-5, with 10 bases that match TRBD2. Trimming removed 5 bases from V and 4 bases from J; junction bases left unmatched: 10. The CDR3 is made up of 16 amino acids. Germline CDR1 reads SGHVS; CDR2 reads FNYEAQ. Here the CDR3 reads CASSPPGLAGVETQYF. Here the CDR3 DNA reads TGTGCCAGCAGCCCCCCGGGGCTAGCGGGGGTAGAGACCCAGTACTTC.

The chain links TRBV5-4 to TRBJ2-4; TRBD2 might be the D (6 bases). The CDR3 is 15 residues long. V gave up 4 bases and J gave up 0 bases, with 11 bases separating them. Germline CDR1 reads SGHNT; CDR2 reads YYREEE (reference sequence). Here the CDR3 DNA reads TGTGCCAGCAGCGCCGCGGGGATAGCCAAAAACATTCAGTACTTC. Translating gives CASSAAGIAKNIQYF.

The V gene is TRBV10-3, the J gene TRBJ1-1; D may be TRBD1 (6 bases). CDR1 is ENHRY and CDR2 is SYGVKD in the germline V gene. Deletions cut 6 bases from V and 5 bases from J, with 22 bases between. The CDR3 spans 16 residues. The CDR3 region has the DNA TGTGCCATCAGGGAAACCGGGACACCAACCTGGACTGAAGCTTTCTTT. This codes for CAIRETGTPTWTEAFF.

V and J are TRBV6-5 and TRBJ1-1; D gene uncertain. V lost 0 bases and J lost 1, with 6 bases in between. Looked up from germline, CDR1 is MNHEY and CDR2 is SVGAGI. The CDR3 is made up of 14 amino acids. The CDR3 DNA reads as TGTGCCAGCAGTTACTCTACGGGGAACACTGAAGCTTTCTTT. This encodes CASSYSTGNTEAFF.

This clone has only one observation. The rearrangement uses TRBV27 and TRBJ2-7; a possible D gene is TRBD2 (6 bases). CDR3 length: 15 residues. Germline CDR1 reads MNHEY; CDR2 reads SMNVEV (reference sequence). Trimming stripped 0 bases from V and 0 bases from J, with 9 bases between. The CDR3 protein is CASSLSGGISYEQYF. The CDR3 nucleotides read TGTGCCAGCAGTTTATCGGGGGGTATCTCCTACGAGCAGTACTTC.

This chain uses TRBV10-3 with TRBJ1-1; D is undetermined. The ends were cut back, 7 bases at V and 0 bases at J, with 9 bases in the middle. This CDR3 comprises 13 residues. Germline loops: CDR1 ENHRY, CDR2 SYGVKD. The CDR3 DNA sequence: TGTGCCATCATGGGCCGGATGAACACTGAAGCTTTCTTT. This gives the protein CAIMGRMNTEAFF.

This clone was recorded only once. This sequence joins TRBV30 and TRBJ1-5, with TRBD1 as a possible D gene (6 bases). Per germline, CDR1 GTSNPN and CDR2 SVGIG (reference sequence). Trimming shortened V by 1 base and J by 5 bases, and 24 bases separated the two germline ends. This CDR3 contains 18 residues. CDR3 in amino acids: CAWSERGGTLALYQPQHF. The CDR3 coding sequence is TGTGCCTGGAGTGAAAGGGGGGGGACCCTGGCTTTATATCAGCCCCAGCATTTT.

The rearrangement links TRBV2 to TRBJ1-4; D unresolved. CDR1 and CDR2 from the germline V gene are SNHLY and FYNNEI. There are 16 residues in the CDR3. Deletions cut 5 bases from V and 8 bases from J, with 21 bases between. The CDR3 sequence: CASSHPPGSRGEKLFF. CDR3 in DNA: TGTGCCAGCAGTCACCCTCCCGGGTCGCGGGGAGAAAAACTGTTTTTT.

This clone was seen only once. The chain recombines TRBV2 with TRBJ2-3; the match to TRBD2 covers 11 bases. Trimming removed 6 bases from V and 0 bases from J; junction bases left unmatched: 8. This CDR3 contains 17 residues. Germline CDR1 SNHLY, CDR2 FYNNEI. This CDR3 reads CASRILAGGFSTDTQYF. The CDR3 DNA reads TGTGCCAGCAGGATTCTAGCGGGGGGATTTAGCACAGATACGCAGTATTTT.

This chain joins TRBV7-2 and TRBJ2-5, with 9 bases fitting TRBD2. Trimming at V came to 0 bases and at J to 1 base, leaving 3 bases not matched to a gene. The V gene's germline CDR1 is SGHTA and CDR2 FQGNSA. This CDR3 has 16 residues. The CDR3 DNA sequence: TGTGCCAGCAGCTTAGCCCTAGCGGGGATCCAAGAGACCCAGTACTTC. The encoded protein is CASSLALAGIQETQYF.

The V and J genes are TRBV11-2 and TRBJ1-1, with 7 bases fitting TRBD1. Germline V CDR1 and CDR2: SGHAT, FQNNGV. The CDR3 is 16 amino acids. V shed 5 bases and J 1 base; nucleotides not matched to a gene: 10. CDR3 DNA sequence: TGTGCCAGCAGCGCGACAGGGAGGAATAGGAACACTGAAGCTTTCTTT. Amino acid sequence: CASSATGRNRNTEAFF.

CDR3 residues: CASSEVAGYNEKLFF. CDR3 DNA: TGTGCCAGCAGTGAAGTTGCAGGGTATAATGAAAAACTGTTTTTT. The chain recombines TRBV2 with TRBJ1-4; D is perhaps TRBD1 (5 bases). The V gene lost 1 base and the J gene lost 4 bases, with 10 bases spanning the gap. The CDR3 has 15 residues. Germline values: CDR1 SNHLY, CDR2 FYNNEI.

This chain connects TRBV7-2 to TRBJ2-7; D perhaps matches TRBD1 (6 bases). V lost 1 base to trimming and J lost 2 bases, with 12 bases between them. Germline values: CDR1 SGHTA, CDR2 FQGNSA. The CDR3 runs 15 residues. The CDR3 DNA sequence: TGTGCCAGCAGCTTAGACCGGGACAAAGCCTACGAGCAGTACTTC. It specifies CASSLDRDKAYEQYF.

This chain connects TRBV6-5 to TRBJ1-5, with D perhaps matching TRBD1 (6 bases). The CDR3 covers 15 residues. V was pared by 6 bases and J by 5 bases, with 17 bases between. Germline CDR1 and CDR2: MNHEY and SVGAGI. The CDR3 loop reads CASSSLNRAYQPQHF. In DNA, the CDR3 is TGTGCCAGCAGCTCACTTAACAGGGCGTATCAGCCCCAGCATTTT.

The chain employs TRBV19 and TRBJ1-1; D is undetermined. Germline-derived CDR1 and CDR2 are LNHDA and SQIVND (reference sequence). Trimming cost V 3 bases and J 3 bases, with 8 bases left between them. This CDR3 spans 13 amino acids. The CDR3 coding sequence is TGTGCCAGTAGTATCAGGTATGACACTGAAGCTTTCTTT. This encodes CASSIRYDTEAFF.

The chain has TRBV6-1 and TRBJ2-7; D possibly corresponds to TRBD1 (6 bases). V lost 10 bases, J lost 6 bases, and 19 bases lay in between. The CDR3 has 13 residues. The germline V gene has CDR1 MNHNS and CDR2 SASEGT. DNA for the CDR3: TGTGCCACACAGGACAGTCTCGGTCGCGAGCAGTACTTC. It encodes CATQDSLGREQYF.